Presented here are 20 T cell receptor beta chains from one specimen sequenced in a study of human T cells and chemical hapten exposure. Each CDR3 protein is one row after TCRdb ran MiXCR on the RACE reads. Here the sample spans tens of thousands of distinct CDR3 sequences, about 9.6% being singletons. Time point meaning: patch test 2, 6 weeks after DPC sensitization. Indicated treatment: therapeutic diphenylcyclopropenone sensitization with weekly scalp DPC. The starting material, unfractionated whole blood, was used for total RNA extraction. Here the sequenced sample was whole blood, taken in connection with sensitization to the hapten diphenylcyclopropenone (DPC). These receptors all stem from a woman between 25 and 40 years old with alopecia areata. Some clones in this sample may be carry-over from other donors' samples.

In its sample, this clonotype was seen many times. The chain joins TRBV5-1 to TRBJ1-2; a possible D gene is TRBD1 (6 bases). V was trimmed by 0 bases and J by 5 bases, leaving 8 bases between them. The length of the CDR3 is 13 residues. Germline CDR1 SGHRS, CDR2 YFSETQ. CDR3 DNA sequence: TGCGCCAGCAGCTTGGAGGGGGTGTATGGCTACACCTTC. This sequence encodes CASSLEGVYGYTF.

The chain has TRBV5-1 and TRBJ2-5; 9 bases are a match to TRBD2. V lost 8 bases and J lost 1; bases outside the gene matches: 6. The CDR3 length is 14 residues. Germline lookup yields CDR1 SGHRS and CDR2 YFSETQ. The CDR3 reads CASFSGGVQETQYF. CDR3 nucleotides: TGCGCCAGTTTTAGCGGGGGAGTCCAAGAGACCCAGTACTTC. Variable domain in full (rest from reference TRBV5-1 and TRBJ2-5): KAGVTQTPRYLIKTRGQQVTLSCSPISGHRSVSWYQQTPGQGLQFLFEYFSETQRNKGNFPGRFSGRQFSNSRSEMNVSTLELGDSALYLCASFSGGVQETQYFGPGTRLLVL.

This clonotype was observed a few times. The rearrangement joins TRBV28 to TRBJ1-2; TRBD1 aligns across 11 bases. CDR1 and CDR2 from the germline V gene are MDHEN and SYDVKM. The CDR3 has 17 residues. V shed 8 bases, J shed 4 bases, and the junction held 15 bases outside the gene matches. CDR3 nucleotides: TGTGCCAGCGGTTCAGGCCCGGACAGGGGGCAAACCTATGGCTACACCTTC. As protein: CASGSGPDRGQTYGYTF.

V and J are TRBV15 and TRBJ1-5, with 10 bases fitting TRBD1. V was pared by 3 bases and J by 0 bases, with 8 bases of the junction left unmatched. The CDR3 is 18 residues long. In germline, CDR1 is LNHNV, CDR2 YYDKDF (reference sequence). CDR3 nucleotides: TGTGCCACCAGCAGCCGGACAGGGGGTCTTTATAGCAATCAGCCCCAGCATTTT. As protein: CATSSRTGGLYSNQPQHF.

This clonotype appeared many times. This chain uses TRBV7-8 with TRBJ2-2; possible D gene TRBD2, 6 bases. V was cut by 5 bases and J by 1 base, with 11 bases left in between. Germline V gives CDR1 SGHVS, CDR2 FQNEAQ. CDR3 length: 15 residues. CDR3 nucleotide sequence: TGTGCCAGCAGCCCCTGGGGAGGGAACACCGGGGAGCTGTTTTTT. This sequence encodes CASSPWGGNTGELFF.

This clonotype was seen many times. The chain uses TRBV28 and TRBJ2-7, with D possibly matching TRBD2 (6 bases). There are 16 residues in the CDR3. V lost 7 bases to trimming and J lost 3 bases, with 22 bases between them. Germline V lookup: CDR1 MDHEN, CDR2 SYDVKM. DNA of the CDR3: TGTGCCAGCACCTCAGTTCACCGGGACTCCCTCTACGAGCAGTACTTC. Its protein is CASTSVHRDSLYEQYF.

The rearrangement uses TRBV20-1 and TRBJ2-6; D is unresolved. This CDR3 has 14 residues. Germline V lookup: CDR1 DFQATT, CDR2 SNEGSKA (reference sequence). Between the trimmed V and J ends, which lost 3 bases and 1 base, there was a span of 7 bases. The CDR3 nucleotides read TGCAGTGCTAGCGAGTTTTCTGGGGCCAACGTCCTGACTTTC. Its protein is CSASEFSGANVLTF.

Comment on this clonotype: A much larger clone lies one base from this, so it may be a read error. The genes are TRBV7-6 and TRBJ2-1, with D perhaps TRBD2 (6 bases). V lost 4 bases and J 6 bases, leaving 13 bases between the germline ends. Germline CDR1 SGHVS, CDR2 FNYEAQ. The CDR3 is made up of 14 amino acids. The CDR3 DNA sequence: TGTGCCAGCAGCTCACCTCGGGGGAGCAATGAGCAGTTCTTC. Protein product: CASSSPRGSNEQFF.

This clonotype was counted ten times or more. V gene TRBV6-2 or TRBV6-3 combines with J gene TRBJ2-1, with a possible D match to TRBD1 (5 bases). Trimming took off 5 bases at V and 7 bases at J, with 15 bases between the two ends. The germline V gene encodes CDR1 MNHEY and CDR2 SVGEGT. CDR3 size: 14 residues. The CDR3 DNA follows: TGTGCCAGCAGTGACCGACAGTCTGGTAATGAGCAGTTCTTC. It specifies CASSDRQSGNEQFF.

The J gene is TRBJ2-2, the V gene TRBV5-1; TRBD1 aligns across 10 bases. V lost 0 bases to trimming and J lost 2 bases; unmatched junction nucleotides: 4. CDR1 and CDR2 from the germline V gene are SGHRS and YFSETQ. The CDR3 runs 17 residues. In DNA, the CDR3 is TGCGCCAGCAGCTTGGGACGACAGGGGGCTAACACCGGGGAGCTGTTTTTT. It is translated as CASSLGRQGANTGELFF.

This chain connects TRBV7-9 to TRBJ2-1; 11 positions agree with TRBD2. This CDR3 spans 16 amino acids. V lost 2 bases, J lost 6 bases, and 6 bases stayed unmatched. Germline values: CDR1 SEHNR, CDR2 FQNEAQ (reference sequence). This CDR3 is CASSLTASGGSNEQFF. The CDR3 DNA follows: TGTGCCAGCAGCTTAACGGCTAGCGGGGGGAGCAATGAGCAGTTCTTC.

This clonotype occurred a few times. CDR3 region: CSAADRAYEQYF. CDR3 nucleotides: TGCAGTGCTGCGGACAGGGCCTACGAGCAGTACTTC. The chain carries TRBV20-1 and TRBJ2-7; 8 bases match TRBD1. There are 12 residues in the CDR3. The germline V gene encodes CDR1 DFQATT and CDR2 SNEGSKA (reference sequence). V was clipped by 5 bases and J by 2 bases; unmatched bases: 2.

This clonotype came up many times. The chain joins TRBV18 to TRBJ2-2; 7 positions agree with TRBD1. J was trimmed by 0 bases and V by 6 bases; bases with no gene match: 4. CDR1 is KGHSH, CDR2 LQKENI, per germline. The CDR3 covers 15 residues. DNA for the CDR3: TGTGCCAGCTCCGGGACAGCCTCGAACACCGGGGAGCTGTTTTTT. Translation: CASSGTASNTGELFF.

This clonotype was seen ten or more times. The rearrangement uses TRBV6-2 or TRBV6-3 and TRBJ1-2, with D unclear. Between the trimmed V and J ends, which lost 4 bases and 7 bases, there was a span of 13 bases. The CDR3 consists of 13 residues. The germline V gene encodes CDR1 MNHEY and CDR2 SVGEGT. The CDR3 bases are TGTGCCAGCAGTTCGAGGGAAGGACGTGGCTACACCTTC. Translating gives CASSSREGRGYTF.

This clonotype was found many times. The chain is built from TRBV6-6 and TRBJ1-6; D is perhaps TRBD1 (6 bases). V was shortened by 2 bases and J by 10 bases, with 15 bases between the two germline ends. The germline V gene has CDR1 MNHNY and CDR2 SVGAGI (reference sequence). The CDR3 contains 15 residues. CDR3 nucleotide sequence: TGTGCCAGCAGTTACAATACAGGGTCTCGCTCACCCCTCCACTTT. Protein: CASSYNTGSRSPLHF.

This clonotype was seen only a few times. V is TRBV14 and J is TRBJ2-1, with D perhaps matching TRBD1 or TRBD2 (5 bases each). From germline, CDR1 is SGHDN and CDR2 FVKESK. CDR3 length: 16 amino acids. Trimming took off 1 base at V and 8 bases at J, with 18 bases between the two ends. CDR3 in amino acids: CASSQGVGILGDEQFF. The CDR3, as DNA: TGTGCCAGCAGCCAAGGGGTCGGGATATTGGGGGATGAGCAGTTCTTC. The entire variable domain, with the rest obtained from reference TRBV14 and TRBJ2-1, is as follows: EAGVTQFPSHSVIEKGQTVTLRCDPISGHDNLYWYRRVMGKEIKFLLHFVKESKQDESGMPNNRFLAERTGGTYSTLKVQPAELEDSGVYFCASSQGVGILGDEQFFGPGTRLTVL.

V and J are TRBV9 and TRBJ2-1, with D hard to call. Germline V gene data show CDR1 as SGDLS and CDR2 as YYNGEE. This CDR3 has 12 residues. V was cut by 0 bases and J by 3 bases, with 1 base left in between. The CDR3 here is CASSVDYNEQFF. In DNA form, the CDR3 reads TGTGCCAGCAGCGTAGACTACAATGAGCAGTTCTTC.

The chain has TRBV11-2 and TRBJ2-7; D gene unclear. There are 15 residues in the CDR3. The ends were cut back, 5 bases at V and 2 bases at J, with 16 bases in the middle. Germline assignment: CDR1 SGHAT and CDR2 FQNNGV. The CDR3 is CASSIGRAKPYEQYF. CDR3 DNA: TGTGCCAGCAGCATAGGCCGGGCAAAACCCTACGAGCAGTACTTC.

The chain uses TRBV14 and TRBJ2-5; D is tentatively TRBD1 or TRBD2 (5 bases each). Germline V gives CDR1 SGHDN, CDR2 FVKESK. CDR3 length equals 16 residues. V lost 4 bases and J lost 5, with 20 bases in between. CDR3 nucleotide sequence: TGTGCCAGCAGCCCCGGGACGCGAAGGGTGGAGGAGACCCAGTACTTC. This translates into CASSPGTRRVEETQYF.

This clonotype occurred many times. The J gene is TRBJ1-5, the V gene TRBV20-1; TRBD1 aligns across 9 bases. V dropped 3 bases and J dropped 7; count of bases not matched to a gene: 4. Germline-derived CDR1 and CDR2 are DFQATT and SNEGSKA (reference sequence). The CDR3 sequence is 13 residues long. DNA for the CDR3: TGCAGTGCTAGCACAGGGGGCCGCCAGCCCCAGCATTTT. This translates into CSASTGGRQPQHF.